The 9 T cell receptor beta chains below come from one sample, sequenced in a study of blood T cell repertoires in COVID-19. The protocol was immunoSEQ multiplex PCR, while the TCRdb copy is restricted to in-frame clones and leaves out a portion. The sample includes around 160,000 clones, about 88% seen only once; the top ten take over 15%. Sequenced input: peripheral blood. These receptors all come from a man in his sixties with active or convalescent COVID-19.

The chain recombines TRBV19 with TRBJ1-1; D remains ambiguous. Germline assignment: CDR1 LNHDA and CDR2 SQIVND (reference sequence). The CDR3 contains 14 residues. V lost 8 bases and J 4 bases, leaving 17 bases between the germline ends. CDR3 region: CASEGGPIRTEAFF. DNA of the CDR3: TGTGCCAGTGAAGGCGGCCCCATCCGCACTGAAGCTTTCTTT.

The chain links TRBV5-1 to TRBJ2-1, with a tentative D call TRBD2 (6 bases). The germline V and J ends were trimmed by 4 bases and 10 bases, with 12 bases remaining between them. Germline V gene sequence: CDR1 SGHRS, CDR2 YFSETQ. This CDR3 is 12 amino acids long. The CDR3 spells CASSPGLSEQFF. The DNA of the CDR3 is TGCGCCAGCAGCCCGGGACTCTCCGAGCAGTTCTTC.

J is TRBJ1-5 and V is TRBV5-8, with D hard to call. This CDR3 is 11 amino acids long. V was shortened by 4 bases and J by 3 bases, with 2 bases between the two germline ends. Germline V gene sequence: CDR1 SGHTS, CDR2 YDEGEE. CDR3 protein: CASSLNQPQHF. DNA of the CDR3: TGTGCCAGCAGCCTCAATCAGCCCCAGCATTTT.

This chain connects TRBV6-2 or TRBV6-3 to TRBJ2-1; TRBD1 matches 7 bases. Unmatched junction bases numbered 6, after V lost 1 base and J lost 9 bases. From germline, CDR1 is MNHEY and CDR2 SVGEGT. The CDR3 has 14 amino acids. The CDR3 here is CASSYLKGAGEQFF. CDR3 DNA: TGTGCCAGCAGTTACTTAAAGGGGGCAGGTGAGCAGTTCTTC.

The chain has TRBV11-2 and TRBJ1-4, with TRBD1 matching 7 bases. The CDR3 is 15 residues long. Germline trimming cut 5 bases from V and 0 bases from J; bases unmatched to any gene: 3. From germline, CDR1 is SGHAT and CDR2 FQNNGV. The CDR3: CASSQGQTTNEKLFF. DNA of the CDR3: TGTGCCAGCAGCCAGGGACAGACAACTAATGAAAAACTGTTTTTT.

This clone was seen more than once but under ten times. The chain uses TRBV6-6 and TRBJ1-4; D gene ambiguous. This CDR3 spans 13 amino acids. V lost 4 bases to trimming and J lost 3 bases, with 6 bases between them. Germline V gene data show CDR1 as MNHNY and CDR2 as SVGAGI (reference sequence). CDR3 loop: CASSSRSNEKLFF. CDR3 in DNA: TGTGCCAGCAGTTCACGGTCTAATGAAAAACTGTTTTTT.

The table lists this clone with a count of one. The rearrangement links TRBV6-2 or TRBV6-3 to TRBJ2-7, with D maybe TRBD2 (6 bases). The CDR3 loop spans 15 amino acids. The germline gives CDR1 MNHEY, CDR2 SVGEGT. Trimming stripped 0 bases from V and 1 base from J, with 10 bases between. The CDR3 sequence: CASSYSGGTSYEQYF. CDR3 in DNA: TGTGCCAGCAGTTACTCCGGCGGGACTTCCTACGAGCAGTACTTC.

The rearrangement joins TRBV29-1 to TRBJ2-7, with a tentative D call TRBD2 (6 bases). The CDR3 length is 13 residues. The germline gives CDR1 SQVTM, CDR2 ANQGSEA. V shed 5 bases and J shed 7 bases, with 18 bases lying between them. The CDR3 nucleotides are TGCAGCGTTAGGGAGGCGGGTGGCCTGGAGCAGTACTTC. Protein sequence: CSVREAGGLEQYF.

The chain couples TRBV10-3 to TRBJ2-1; 10 bases match TRBD2. Germline V gene data show CDR1 as ENHRY and CDR2 as SYGVKD. With V trimmed by 4 bases and J by 9 bases, 12 bases remained unmatched. The length of the CDR3 is 16 residues. CDR3 residues: CAISGGTSELVVEQFF. In DNA, the CDR3 is TGTGCCATCAGTGGCGGGACTAGCGAGCTTGTAGTTGAGCAGTTCTTC.